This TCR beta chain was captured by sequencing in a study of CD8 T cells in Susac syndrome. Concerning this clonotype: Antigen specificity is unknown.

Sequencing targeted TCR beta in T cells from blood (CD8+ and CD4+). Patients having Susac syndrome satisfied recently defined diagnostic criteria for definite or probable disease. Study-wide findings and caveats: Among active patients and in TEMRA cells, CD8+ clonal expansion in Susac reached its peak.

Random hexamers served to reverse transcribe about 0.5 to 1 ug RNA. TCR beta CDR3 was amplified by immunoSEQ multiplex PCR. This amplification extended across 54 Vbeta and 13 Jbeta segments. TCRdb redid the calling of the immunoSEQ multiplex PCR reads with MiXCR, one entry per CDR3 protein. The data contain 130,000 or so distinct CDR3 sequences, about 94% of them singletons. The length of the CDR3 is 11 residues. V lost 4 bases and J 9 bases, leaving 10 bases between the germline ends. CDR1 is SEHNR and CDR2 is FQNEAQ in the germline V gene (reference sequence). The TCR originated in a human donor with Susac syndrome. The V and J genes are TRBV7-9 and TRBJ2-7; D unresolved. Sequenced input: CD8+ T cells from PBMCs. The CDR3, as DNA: TGTGCCAGCAGCTCAAAGCTGGGGCAGTACTTC. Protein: CASSSKLGQYF.